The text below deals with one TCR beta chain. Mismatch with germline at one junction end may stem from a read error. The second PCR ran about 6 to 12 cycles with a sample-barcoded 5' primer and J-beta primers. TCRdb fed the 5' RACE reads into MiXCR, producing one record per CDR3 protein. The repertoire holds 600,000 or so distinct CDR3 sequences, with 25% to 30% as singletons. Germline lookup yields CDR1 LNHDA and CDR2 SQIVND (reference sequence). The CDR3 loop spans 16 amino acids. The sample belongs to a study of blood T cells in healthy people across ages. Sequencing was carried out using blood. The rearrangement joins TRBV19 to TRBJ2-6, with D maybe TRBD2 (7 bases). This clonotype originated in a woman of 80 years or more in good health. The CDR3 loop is CTSTRGAISGANVLTF. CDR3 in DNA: TGTACCAGTACCCGGGGGGCGATCTCTGGGGCCAACGTCCTGACTTTC.